The clone carrying this TCR beta chain was found many times. Its antigen remains unidentified. The sample has other DNA sequences that encode this CDR3 too. Among the patients, none had received any treatment before thyroid surgery. This specimen comes from a study of metastatic and nonmetastatic thyroid tumors. Study details: Comparative analysis of repertoires was undertaken across blood and tumor or nodule tissue obtained from malignant and benign thyroid patients.

CDR3 length equals 13 residues. Trimming removed 0 bases at V and 5 bases at J, with 7 bases between. Germline V CDR1 and CDR2: LGHNA, YNFKEQ. Study-level results: Relative to benign nodules, malignant thyroid tumors were reportedly characterized by significantly elevated TCR beta diversity in blood and tumor.

In the original analysis: CDR3 was compared across clinicopathological groups, and the resulting differences were used to build a distant-metastasis classifier for papillary thyroid cancer. TCRdb re-clonotyped the PCR reads via MiXCR. The authors' filters were not applied to this entry. This sample carries 30,000 to 35,000 clones, under 25% of them seen once, and the ten largest clones take less than 4%. Source material: tumor tissue. This chain links TRBV4-2 with TRBJ2-5; no clear D gene. The sequence was obtained from a male donor with papillary thyroid cancer or a benign thyroid nodule (not recorded which). Some clones in this sample may be carry-over from other donors' samples. CDR3 nucleotides: TGTGCCAGCAGCCAAGACGGCCGTGAGACCCAGTACTTC. Translation gives CASSQDGRETQYF.